This T cell receptor (beta chain) was profiled in a study of cytomegalovirus exposure and HLA in healthy donors. This CDR3 contains 12 residues. Trimming removed 5 bases at V and 2 bases at J, with 5 bases between. In germline, CDR1 is MNHNS, CDR2 SASEGT. The PCR made use of 60 Vbeta and 13 Jbeta primers. Only in-frame clones appear in the TCRdb table, and some are missing; sequencing was by immunoSEQ multiplex PCR. The sample yields 120,000 to 150,000 clones, about four fifths seen once. The chain employs TRBV6-1 and TRBJ2-3; D is unclear. The clonotype originates from a male donor in good health and CMV-seropositive. Sequenced input: PBMCs. The CDR3 region has the DNA TGTGCCAGCAGTCGGTACACAGATACGCAGTATTTT. Translated: CASSRYTDTQYF.